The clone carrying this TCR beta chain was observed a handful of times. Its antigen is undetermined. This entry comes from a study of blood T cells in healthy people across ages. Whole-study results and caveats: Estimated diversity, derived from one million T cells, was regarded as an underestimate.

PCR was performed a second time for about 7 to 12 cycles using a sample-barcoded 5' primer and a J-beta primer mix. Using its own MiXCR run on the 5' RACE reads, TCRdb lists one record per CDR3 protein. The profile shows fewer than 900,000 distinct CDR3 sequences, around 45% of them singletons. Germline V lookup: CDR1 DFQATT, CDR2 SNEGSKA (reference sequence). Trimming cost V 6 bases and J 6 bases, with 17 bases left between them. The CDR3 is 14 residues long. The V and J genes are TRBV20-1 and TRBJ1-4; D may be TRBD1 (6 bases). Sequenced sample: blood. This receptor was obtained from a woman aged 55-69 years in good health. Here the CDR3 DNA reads TGCAGTGCACCGTGGAGGGGGGTAGATGAAAAACTGTTTTTT. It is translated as CSAPWRGVDEKLFF.